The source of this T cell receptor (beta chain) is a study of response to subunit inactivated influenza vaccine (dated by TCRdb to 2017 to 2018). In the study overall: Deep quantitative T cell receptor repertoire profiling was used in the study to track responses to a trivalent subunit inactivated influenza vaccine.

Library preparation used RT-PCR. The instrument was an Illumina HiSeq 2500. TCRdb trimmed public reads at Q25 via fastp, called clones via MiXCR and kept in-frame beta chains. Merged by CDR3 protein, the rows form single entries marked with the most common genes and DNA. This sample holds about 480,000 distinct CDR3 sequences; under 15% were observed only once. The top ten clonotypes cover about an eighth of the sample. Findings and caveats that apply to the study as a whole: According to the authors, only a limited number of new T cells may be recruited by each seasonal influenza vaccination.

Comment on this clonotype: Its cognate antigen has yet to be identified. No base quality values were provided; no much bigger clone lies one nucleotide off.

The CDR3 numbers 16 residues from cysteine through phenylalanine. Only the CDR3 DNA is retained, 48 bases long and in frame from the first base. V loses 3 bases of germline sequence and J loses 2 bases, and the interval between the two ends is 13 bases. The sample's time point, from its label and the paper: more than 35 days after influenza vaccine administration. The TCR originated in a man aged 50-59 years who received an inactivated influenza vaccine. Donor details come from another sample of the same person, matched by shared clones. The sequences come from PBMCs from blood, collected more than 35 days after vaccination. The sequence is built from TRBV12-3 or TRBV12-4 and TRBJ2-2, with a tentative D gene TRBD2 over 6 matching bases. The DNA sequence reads TGTGCCAGCAGTTTTGGGGTGGGAGGAAACACCGGGGAGCTGTTTTTT. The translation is CASSFGVGGNTGELFF.